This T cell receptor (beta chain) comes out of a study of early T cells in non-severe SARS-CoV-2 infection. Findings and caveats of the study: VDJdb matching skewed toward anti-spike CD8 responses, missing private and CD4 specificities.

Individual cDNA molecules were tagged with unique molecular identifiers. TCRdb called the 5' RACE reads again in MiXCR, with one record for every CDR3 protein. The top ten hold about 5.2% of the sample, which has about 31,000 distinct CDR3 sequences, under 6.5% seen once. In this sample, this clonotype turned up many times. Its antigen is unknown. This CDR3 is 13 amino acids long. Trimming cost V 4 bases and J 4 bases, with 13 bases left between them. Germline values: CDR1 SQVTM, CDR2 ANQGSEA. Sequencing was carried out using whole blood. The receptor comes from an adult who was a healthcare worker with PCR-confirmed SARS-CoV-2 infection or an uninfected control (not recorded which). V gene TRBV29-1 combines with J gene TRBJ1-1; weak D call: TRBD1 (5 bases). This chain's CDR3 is CSVAGHLSTEAFF. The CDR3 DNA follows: TGCAGCGTTGCCGGACACCTGAGCACTGAAGCTTTCTTT. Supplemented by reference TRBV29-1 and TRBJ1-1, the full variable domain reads SAVISQKPSRDICQRGTSLTIQCQVDSQVTMMFWYRQQPGQSLTLIATANQGSEATYESGFVIDKFPISRPNLTFSTLTVSNMSPEDSSIYLCSVAGHLSTEAFFGQGTRLTVV.